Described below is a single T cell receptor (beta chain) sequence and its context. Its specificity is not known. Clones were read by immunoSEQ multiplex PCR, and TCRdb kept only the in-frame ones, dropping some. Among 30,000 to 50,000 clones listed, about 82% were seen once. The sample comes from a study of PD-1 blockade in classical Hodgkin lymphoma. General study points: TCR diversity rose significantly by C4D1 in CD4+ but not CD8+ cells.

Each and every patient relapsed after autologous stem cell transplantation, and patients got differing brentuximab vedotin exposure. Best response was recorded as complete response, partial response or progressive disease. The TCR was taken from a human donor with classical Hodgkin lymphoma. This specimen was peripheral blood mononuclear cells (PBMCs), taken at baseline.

The CDR3 protein is CATNREGAGGYTF. CDR3 bases: TGTGCCACTAATCGAGAGGGGGCCGGTGGCTACACCTTC. The rearrangement uses TRBV10-3 and TRBJ1-2; TRBD1 agrees at 7 bases. J gave up 7 bases and V 10 bases, and 12 bases lay outside the gene matches. This CDR3 comprises 13 residues. CDR1 ENHRY and CDR2 SYGVKD come from the germline V gene.